The 12 T cell receptor beta chains reported below all come from one sample, sequenced in a study of CD8 T cells in Susac syndrome. RNA in amounts of about 0.45 to 1 ug was reverse transcribed with random hexamers. TCRdb reprocessed the immunoSEQ multiplex PCR reads with MiXCR, giving one entry per CDR3 protein. The sample has over 120,000 distinct CDR3 sequences; more than 85% are singletons. Material: CD4+ T cells from PBMCs. These receptors were taken from a human donor with Susac syndrome.

The chain carries TRBV29-1 and TRBJ2-4; 12 bases fit TRBD2. The V gene's germline CDR1 is SQVTM and CDR2 ANQGSEA. The CDR3 consists of 14 residues. After removal of 6 bases from V and 11 bases from J, the junction contained 11 bases not matched to a gene. This CDR3 is CSVAVTLAGGLQYF. CDR3 DNA sequence: TGCAGCGTCGCAGTAACACTAGCGGGGGGCCTTCAGTACTTC. Looking up the rest from reference TRBV29-1 and TRBJ2-4 gives the full variable domain: SAVISQKPSRDICQRGTSLTIQCQVDSQVTMMFWYRQQPGQSLTLIATANQGSEATYESGFVIDKFPISRPNLTFSTLTVSNMSPEDSSIYLCSVAVTLAGGLQYFGAGTRLSVL.

The V gene is TRBV20-1, the J gene TRBJ2-7; 9 nucleotides match TRBD2. The CDR3 has 15 residues. The germline V gene has CDR1 DFQATT and CDR2 SNEGSKA (reference sequence). V trimming: 6 bases; J trimming: 3 bases; junction bases outside the gene matches: 12. Here the CDR3 DNA reads TGCAGTGCCCGCGGTGGGTCGACTAGCGGCTACGAGCAGTACTTC. As protein: CSARGGSTSGYEQYF.

This rearrangement joins TRBV20-1 to TRBJ1-5; 7 nucleotides agree with TRBD1. The germline V gene has CDR1 DFQATT and CDR2 SNEGSKA (reference sequence). The CDR3 is 13 amino acids. J gave up 3 bases and V 6 bases, and 5 bases lay outside the gene matches. Here the CDR3 reads CSADREINQPQHF. The CDR3 nucleotides are TGCAGTGCCGACAGGGAGATCAATCAGCCCCAGCATTTT.

The chain is built from TRBV30 and TRBJ2-1; TRBD2 aligns across 8 bases. The junction had 5 bases not matched to a gene; V was cut back by 3 bases and J by 1 base. This CDR3 comprises 15 residues. Germline lookup yields CDR1 GTSNPN and CDR2 SVGIG (reference sequence). The CDR3: CAWRETSGSYNEQFF. The DNA for the CDR3 is TGTGCCTGGAGGGAAACTAGCGGATCCTACAATGAGCAGTTCTTC.

The chain has TRBV25-1 and TRBJ1-1; no firm D call. There are 11 residues in the CDR3. V was trimmed by 7 bases and J by 11 bases, leaving 14 bases between them. Germline CDR1 and CDR2: MGHDK and SYGVNS. The CDR3 reads CASNGVGRAFF. CDR3 DNA: TGTGCCAGCAACGGGGTCGGGAGGGCTTTCTTT. Full variable domain (missing parts from reference TRBV25-1 and TRBJ1-1): EADIYQTPRYLVIGTGKKITLECSQTMGHDKMYWYQQDPGMELHLIHYSYGVNSTEKGDLSSESTVSRIRTEHFPLTLESARPSHTSQYLCASNGVGRAFFGQGTRLTVV.

This chain joins TRBV20-1 and TRBJ1-2; a weak D match, TRBD1 (6 bases). Trimming stripped 0 bases from V and 4 bases from J, with 15 bases between. The germline V gene encodes CDR1 DFQATT and CDR2 SNEGSKA (reference sequence). The CDR3 consists of 15 residues. The CDR3 bases are TGCAGTGCTAGAGATCCCGGACAGCCTTCCTATGGCTACACCTTC. Its protein is CSARDPGQPSYGYTF.

V gene TRBV20-1 combines with J gene TRBJ2-1; D assignment may be TRBD1 or TRBD2 (5 bases each). The CDR3 spans 15 residues. Germline CDR1 is DFQATT and CDR2 is SNEGSKA (reference sequence). Trimming took 7 bases from V and 0 from J, leaving 16 bases between them. DNA for the CDR3: TGCAGTGTCAGGGTTCGGGGTAGCTCCTACAATGAGCAGTTCTTC. It is translated as CSVRVRGSSYNEQFF.

The chain uses TRBV6-5 and TRBJ2-5; D is uncertain. Trimming cost V 6 bases and J 6 bases, with 14 bases left between them. CDR3 length equals 13 residues. The germline V gene has CDR1 MNHEY and CDR2 SVGAGI. The CDR3 DNA reads as TGTGCCAGCAGGGCTCCGGCTTCGCAGACCCAGTACTTC. This codes for CASRAPASQTQYF.

This clonotype occurred once. The chain carries TRBV2 and TRBJ1-2; D perhaps matches TRBD1 (5 bases). Germline V gives CDR1 SNHLY, CDR2 FYNNEI. The V end was cut by 7 bases, the J end by 6 bases, with 15 bases between. The CDR3 has 13 amino acids. Written as DNA, the CDR3 is TGTGCCAGCAAAGGTCAGGGAAGTGATGGCTACACCTTC. Translated: CASKGQGSDGYTF.

The rearrangement joins TRBV27 to TRBJ2-4; 9 bases align to TRBD1. Trimming cost V 6 bases and J 3 bases; bases outside gene matches: 12. This CDR3 is 17 amino acids long. CDR1 and CDR2 (germline): MNHEY, SMNVEV (reference sequence). CDR3 amino acids: CASRPYYRGRVKNIQYF. In DNA, the CDR3 is TGTGCCAGCAGACCCTATTACAGGGGGCGGGTCAAAAACATTCAGTACTTC.

The CDR3 here is CSVGGQGNYEQYF. The CDR3 coding sequence is TGCAGTGTAGGTGGACAGGGGAACTACGAGCAGTACTTC. The chain links TRBV20-1 to TRBJ2-7; TRBD1 matches at 9 bases. Germline trimming cut 7 bases from V and 3 bases from J; bases unmatched to any gene: 7. This CDR3 has 13 amino acids. In germline, CDR1 is DFQATT, CDR2 SNEGSKA (reference sequence).

This sequence joins TRBV6-1 and TRBJ1-2; unclear D gene. CDR3 length equals 11 residues. V lost 8 bases and J lost 2, with 6 bases in between. The germline V gene has CDR1 MNHNS and CDR2 SASEGT. The CDR3 spells CASYENYGYTF. The DNA of the CDR3 is TGTGCCAGCTATGAAAACTATGGCTACACCTTC.